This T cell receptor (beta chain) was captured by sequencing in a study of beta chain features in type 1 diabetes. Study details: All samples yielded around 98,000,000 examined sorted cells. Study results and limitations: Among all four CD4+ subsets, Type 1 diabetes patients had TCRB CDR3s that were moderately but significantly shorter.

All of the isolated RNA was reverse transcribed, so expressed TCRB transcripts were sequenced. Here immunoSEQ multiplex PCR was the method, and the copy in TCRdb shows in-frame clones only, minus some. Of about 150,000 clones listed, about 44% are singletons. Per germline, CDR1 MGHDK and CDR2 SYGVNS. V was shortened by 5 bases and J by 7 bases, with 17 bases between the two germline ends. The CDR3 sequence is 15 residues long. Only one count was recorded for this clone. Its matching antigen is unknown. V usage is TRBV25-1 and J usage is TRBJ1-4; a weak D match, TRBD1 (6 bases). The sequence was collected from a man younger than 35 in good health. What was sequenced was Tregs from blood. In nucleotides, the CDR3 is TGTGCCAGCAGTCCCCTGGGGGGGGCAGGTGAAAAACTGTTTTTT. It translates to CASSPLGGAGEKLFF.